The 30 T cell receptor beta chains listed next were all sequenced from one sample in a study of blood T cells in healthy people across ages. For the second PCR, which ran for 7 to 11 cycles, a sample-barcoded 5' primer and a J-beta primer mix were used. MiXCR, run by TCRdb on the 5' RACE reads, gives a single entry per CDR3 protein. The top ten hold under 50% of the sample, which has roughly 800,000 distinct CDR3 sequences, 50% to 65% seen once. Sequenced input: blood. Receptors were obtained from a man older than 75 in good health.

This chain uses TRBV18 with TRBJ1-6, with TRBD1 matching 9 bases. Per the germline V gene, CDR1 is KGHSH and CDR2 is LQKENI. The V gene end was trimmed by 3 bases and the J gene end by 10 bases; junction bases not matched to a gene: 4. The CDR3 is made up of 14 amino acids. This CDR3 reads CASSPDRGGSPLHF. In DNA, the CDR3 is TGTGCCAGCTCACCGGACAGGGGTGGATCACCCCTCCACTTT.

The chain employs TRBV11-2 and TRBJ2-1; TRBD2 matches 13 bases. CDR3 size: 17 residues. CDR1 SGHAT and CDR2 FQNNGV come from the germline V gene. The V and J ends lost 5 bases and 7 bases, in that order; junction bases with no gene match: 11. CDR3 DNA: TGTGCCAGCAGCCGGAACTTACTAGCGGGAGGGCCAAATGAGCAGTTCTTC. Encoded protein: CASSRNLLAGGPNEQFF.

The rearrangement uses TRBV7-2 and TRBJ1-1; weak D call: TRBD1 (5 bases). Germline V gives CDR1 SGHTA, CDR2 FQGNSA. Trimming took off 1 base at V and 4 bases at J, with 13 bases between the two ends. This CDR3 has 15 residues. CDR3 coding DNA: TGTGCCAGCAGCTTAGTGGGCTTGGGACCCACTGAAGCTTTCTTT. Translated, it gives CASSLVGLGPTEAFF. Full variable domain (missing parts from reference TRBV7-2 and TRBJ1-1): GAGVSQSPSNKVTEKGKDVELRCDPISGHTALYWYRQSLGQGLEFLIYFQGNSAPDKSGLPSDRFSAERTGGSVSTLTIQRTQQEDSAVYLCASSLVGLGPTEAFFGQGTRLTVV.

This clonotype was recorded a few times. This CDR3 is CSASTSGSNRYAYF. CDR3 bases: TGCAGTGCATCGACTAGCGGGAGTAACAGATACGCGTATTTT. The chain employs TRBV20-1 and TRBJ2-3; 12 bases line up with TRBD2. The junction had 15 bases not matched to a gene; V was cut back by 6 bases and J by 14 bases. Germline assignment: CDR1 DFQATT and CDR2 SNEGSKA (reference sequence). There are 14 residues in the CDR3.

The chain combines TRBV6-1 with TRBJ2-4, with 10 bases identical to TRBD2. The DNA end is a closer match to TRBJ2-7, so the J assignment may be wrong. The length of the CDR3 is 15 residues. Germline assignment: CDR1 MNHNS and CDR2 SASEGT. The CDR3 DNA follows: TGTGCCAGCAGTGAAGAAGCGGGGGGGCTGAGCGAGCAGTACTTC. It yields the protein CASSEEAGGLSEQYF.

The chain recombines TRBV5-1 with TRBJ2-2, with TRBD2 matching over 9 bases. This CDR3 is 15 amino acids long. The V gene end was trimmed by 1 base and the J gene end by 5 bases; junction bases not matched to a gene: 3. Germline V CDR1 and CDR2: SGHRS, YFSETQ. Here the CDR3 reads CASSLTSGWTGELFF. CDR3 coding DNA: TGCGCCAGCAGCTTGACTAGCGGGTGGACCGGGGAGCTGTTTTTT.

This clonotype appeared many times. The V call is TRBV10-3, the J call TRBJ2-7; no clear D. Germline V lookup: CDR1 ENHRY, CDR2 SYGVKD. The CDR3 spans 11 residues. The V and J ends lost 3 bases and 4 bases respectively, with 4 bases between them. The CDR3 coding sequence is TGTGCCATCAGTGAAGGATACGAGCAGTACTTC. As protein: CAISEGYEQYF.

The CDR3 reads CASSPYPSYNEQFF. DNA of the CDR3: TGCGCCAGCAGCCCTTATCCAAGTTACAATGAGCAGTTCTTC. The chain employs TRBV5-1 and TRBJ2-1; D not resolved. Per germline, CDR1 SGHRS and CDR2 YFSETQ. CDR3 length: 14 residues. V was pared by 4 bases and J by 4 bases, with 12 bases between.

The chain recombines TRBV27 with TRBJ1-2, with D unclear. Trimming removed 4 bases at V and 1 base at J, with 13 bases between. The CDR3 extends over 15 amino acids. Germline CDR1 and CDR2: MNHEY and SMNVEV (reference sequence). CDR3 nucleotides: TGTGCCAGCAGTTCCGGGCCTCCACTTAACTATGGCTACACCTTC. Translation gives CASSSGPPLNYGYTF.

The chain couples TRBV2 to TRBJ2-1; TRBD2 matches 8 bases. The CDR3 sequence is 15 residues long. Germline V gene lookup returns CDR1 SNHLY and CDR2 FYNNEI. With V trimmed by 1 base and J by 9 bases, 8 bases remained unmatched. The CDR3, as DNA: TGTGCCAGCAGTGAAGAAGGAGCGGGAGCGGTTGAGCAGTTCTTC. Amino acids: CASSEEGAGAVEQFF.

The chain employs TRBV7-9 and TRBJ1-5; a possible D gene is TRBD1 (5 bases). The CDR3 is made up of 16 amino acids. Germline assignment: CDR1 SEHNR and CDR2 FQNEAQ (reference sequence). The V gene lost 0 bases and the J gene lost 3 bases, with 12 bases spanning the gap. CDR3 sequence reads: CASSLAMGLINQPQHF. The CDR3, as DNA: TGTGCCAGCAGCTTAGCAATGGGACTGATCAATCAGCCCCAGCATTTT.

This clonotype was seen more than once but under ten times. The chain recombines TRBV6-5 with TRBJ2-7; 10 bases are a match to TRBD1. CDR1 MNHEY and CDR2 SVGAGI come from the germline V gene. The CDR3 is 14 amino acids. V was pared by 6 bases and J by 5 bases, with 7 bases of the junction left unmatched. The chain's CDR3 is CASRGTGVFHEQYF. The CDR3 DNA is TGTGCCAGCAGGGGGACAGGGGTCTTTCACGAGCAGTACTTC.

The V gene is TRBV10-3, the J gene TRBJ1-6; D unresolved. Germline loops: CDR1 ENHRY, CDR2 SYGVKD. The CDR3 loop spans 17 amino acids. V lost 4 bases, J lost 8 bases, and 21 bases lay in between. CDR3 bases: TGTGCCATCAGTGGGGCGAGCGGAATACCACCTCATTCACCCCTCCACTTT. Translation gives CAISGASGIPPHSPLHF.

The J gene is TRBJ2-7, the V gene TRBV5-1; tentative D call: TRBD2 (6 bases). The CDR3 consists of 15 residues. Germline CDR1 and CDR2: SGHRS and YFSETQ. V was pared by 4 bases and J by 0 bases, with 14 bases between. CDR3 in amino acids: CASSPSGLSSYEQYF. CDR3 bases: TGCGCCAGCAGCCCTTCGGGACTTAGCTCCTACGAGCAGTACTTC.

A word on this clonotype: An end of the junction does not agree with germline; a read error may underlie this. The J gene is TRBJ1-2, the V gene TRBV2; the match to TRBD1 covers 7 bases. The CDR3 covers 12 residues. Germline V CDR1 and CDR2: SNHLY, FYNNEI. The CDR3 region has the DNA TGTGCCGGCAGTGAGGGGGCGCTTGGCTACACCTTC. Residues: CAGSEGALGYTF.

This chain links TRBV9 with TRBJ2-7; D gene uncertain. The assigned J gene may be wrong: the sequence end matches TRBJ2-5 better. The germline V gene has CDR1 SGDLS and CDR2 YYNGEE. CDR3 length equals 14 residues. CDR3 sequence: CASSVGVIRETQYF. In DNA, the CDR3 is TGTGCCAGCAGCGTTGGAGTTATCCGGGAGACCCAGTACTTC.

This rearrangement joins TRBV21-1 to TRBJ1-2; the listed D gene, TRBD1, was not tested against the DNA. TRBV21-1 is listed as a pseudogene. There are 17 residues in the CDR3. CDR3 DNA sequence: TGTGCCAGCAGCAAAAAAGGCCCCGGCAGGGTTGACTATGGCTACACCTTC. Encoded protein: CASSKKGPGRVDYGYTF.

The sample holds a few counts of this clonotype. The CDR3 sequence: CASSYSGFADTQYF. CDR3 in DNA: TGTGCCAGCAGTTACTCGGGGTTCGCAGATACGCAGTATTTT. V usage is TRBV6-5 and J usage is TRBJ2-3; D is unresolved. Trimming took 0 bases from V and 4 from J, leaving 8 bases between them. The CDR3 loop spans 14 amino acids. CDR1 is MNHEY, CDR2 SVGAGI, per germline.

In its sample, this clonotype was seen a few times. A junction boundary mismatches the germline segment, possibly from a read error. The J gene is TRBJ2-6, the V gene TRBV20-1; D is undetermined. Germline CDR1 is DFQATT and CDR2 is SNEGSKA (reference sequence). The CDR3 has 15 residues. The CDR3 loop reads CSASGRLSGANVLTF. CDR3 DNA sequence: TGCAGTGCTAGTGGCAGGCTGTCTGGCGCCAACGTCCTGACTTTC.

The chain joins TRBV15 to TRBJ2-3, with 9 bases aligning to TRBD2. CDR1 and CDR2 from the germline V gene are LNHNV and YYDKDF (reference sequence). After removal of 4 bases from V and 3 bases from J, the junction contained 5 bases not matched to a gene. This CDR3 is 15 amino acids long. The CDR3 loop reads CATSTRSGRTDTQYF. The CDR3 DNA sequence: TGTGCCACCAGCACCCGTAGCGGGAGAACAGATACGCAGTATTTT. Full variable domain (missing parts from reference TRBV15 and TRBJ2-3): DAMVIQNPRYQVTQFGKPVTLSCSQTLNHNVMYWYQQKSSQAPKLLFHYYDKDFNNEADTPDNFQSRRPNTSFCFLDIRSPGLGDTAMYLCATSTRSGRTDTQYFGPGTRLTVL.

The genes are TRBV20-1 and TRBJ2-5; D is uncertain. The J call may be mistaken, given a closer DNA end match to TRBJ2-4. CDR3 size: 12 residues. CDR1 is DFQATT and CDR2 is SNEGSKA in the germline V gene (reference sequence). The chain's CDR3 is CSGISTVDIQYF. CDR3 nucleotide sequence: TGCAGTGGAATCTCCACGGTAGACATTCAGTACTTC.

This chain uses TRBV4-2 with TRBJ1-2; weak D call: TRBD1 (6 bases). The CDR3 length is 17 residues. CDR1 is LGHNA, CDR2 YNFKEQ, per germline. V was clipped by 0 bases and J by 5 bases, with 19 bases between them. This CDR3 reads CASSQDHSGVLPYGYTF. Here the CDR3 DNA reads TGTGCCAGCAGCCAAGATCATTCAGGGGTGCTTCCTTATGGCTACACCTTC.

J is TRBJ2-7 and V is TRBV5-1, with 9 bases aligning to TRBD1. The CDR3 is made up of 15 amino acids. Per the germline V gene, CDR1 is SGHRS and CDR2 is YFSETQ. The V gene end was trimmed by 3 bases and the J gene end by 5 bases; junction bases not matched to a gene: 9. CDR3 nucleotides: TGCGCCAGCAGCTCCCTGACAGGGGGAACAAACGAGCAGTACTTC. It codes for CASSSLTGGTNEQYF.

The CDR3 here is CSASGAGVTAYEQYF. The CDR3 bases are TGCAGTGCTAGCGGAGCGGGAGTCACAGCGTACGAGCAGTACTTC. The J gene is TRBJ2-4, the V gene TRBV20-1; 8 bases map to TRBD2. The DNA end is more similar to TRBJ2-7, so the J call may be wrong. The germline gives CDR1 DFQATT, CDR2 SNEGSKA (reference sequence). The CDR3 covers 15 residues.

This clonotype was observed a few times. This chain connects TRBV20-1 to TRBJ1-2; no clear D gene. Germline lookup yields CDR1 DFQATT and CDR2 SNEGSKA (reference sequence). Between the trimmed V and J ends, which lost 6 bases and 4 bases, there was a span of 21 bases. This CDR3 is built from 15 residues. The CDR3, as DNA: TGCAGTGCAAGTCCGAACCGCGGGCCTCGCTATGGCTACACCTTC. Translation gives CSASPNRGPRYGYTF.

This clonotype was counted a few times. The J gene is TRBJ2-5, the V gene TRBV9, with D possibly being TRBD2 (5 bases). The germline V gene has CDR1 SGDLS and CDR2 YYNGEE. Trimming removed 0 bases from V and 2 bases from J, with 17 bases in between. The CDR3 has 17 amino acids. CDR3 DNA sequence: TGTGCCAGCAGCGTAGCGGAGGACTCTCGGGGACAAGAGACCCAGTACTTC. It codes for CASSVAEDSRGQETQYF.

This clonotype turned up a few times. V is TRBV28 and J is TRBJ2-7; 8 bases align to TRBD2. There are 13 residues in the CDR3. Germline V gene sequence: CDR1 MDHEN, CDR2 SYDVKM. Losses at the gene ends were 5 bases for V and 2 bases for J; bases not matched to a gene: 2. The CDR3, as DNA: TGTGCCAGCAGTGGACTAGCCCCCTACGAGCAGTACTTC. This translates into CASSGLAPYEQYF.

The chain has TRBV6-5 and TRBJ2-5; weak D call: TRBD2 (6 bases). Trimming took 11 bases from V and 4 from J, leaving 11 bases between them. The CDR3 consists of 11 residues. Germline CDR1 is MNHEY and CDR2 is SVGAGI. The CDR3 loop reads CALTAGETQYF. The CDR3 nucleotides read TGTGCCCTCACAGCGGGAGAGACCCAGTACTTC.

The chain carries TRBV28 and TRBJ1-2; TRBD1 might be the D (5 bases). The CDR3 contains 14 residues. Germline V CDR1 and CDR2: MDHEN, SYDVKM. V dropped 5 bases and J dropped 3 bases, with 13 bases sitting between them. The CDR3 reads CASSLPNRHYGYTF. The CDR3 nucleotides read TGTGCCAGCAGTCTCCCGAACAGGCACTATGGCTACACCTTC.

This clonotype is a singleton in its sample. This rearrangement joins TRBV6-5 to TRBJ1-2; no clear D. V was trimmed by 7 bases and J by 0 bases, leaving 15 bases between them. Germline V CDR1 and CDR2: MNHEY, SVGAGI. The CDR3 is 15 residues long. The CDR3 DNA reads TGTGCCAGCATCAGATCCCGGACTTCTAACTATGGCTACACCTTC. Amino acids: CASIRSRTSNYGYTF.